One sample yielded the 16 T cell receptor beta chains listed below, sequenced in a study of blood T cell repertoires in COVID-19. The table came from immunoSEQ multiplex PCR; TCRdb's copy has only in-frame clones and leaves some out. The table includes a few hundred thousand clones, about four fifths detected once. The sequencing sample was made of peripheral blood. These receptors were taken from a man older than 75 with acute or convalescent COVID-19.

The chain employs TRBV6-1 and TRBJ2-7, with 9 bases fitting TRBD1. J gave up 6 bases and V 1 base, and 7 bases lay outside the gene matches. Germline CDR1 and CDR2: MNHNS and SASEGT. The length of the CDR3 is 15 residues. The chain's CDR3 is CASSEVTGGGGEQYF. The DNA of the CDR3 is TGTGCCAGCAGTGAAGTAACAGGGGGCGGAGGCGAGCAGTACTTC.

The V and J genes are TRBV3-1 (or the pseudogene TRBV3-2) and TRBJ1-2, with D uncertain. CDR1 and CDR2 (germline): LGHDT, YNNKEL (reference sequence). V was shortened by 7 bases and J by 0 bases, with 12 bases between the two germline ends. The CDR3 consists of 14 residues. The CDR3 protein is CASNGGVSNYGYTF. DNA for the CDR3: TGTGCCAGCAACGGAGGAGTTTCTAACTATGGCTACACCTTC.

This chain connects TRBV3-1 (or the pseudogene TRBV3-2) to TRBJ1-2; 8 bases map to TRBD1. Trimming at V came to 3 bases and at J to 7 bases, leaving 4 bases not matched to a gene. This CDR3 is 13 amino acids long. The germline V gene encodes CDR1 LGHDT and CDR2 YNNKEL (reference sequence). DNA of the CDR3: TGTGCCAGCAGCCAGCAGGGGGCACTTGGCTACACCTTC. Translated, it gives CASSQQGALGYTF.

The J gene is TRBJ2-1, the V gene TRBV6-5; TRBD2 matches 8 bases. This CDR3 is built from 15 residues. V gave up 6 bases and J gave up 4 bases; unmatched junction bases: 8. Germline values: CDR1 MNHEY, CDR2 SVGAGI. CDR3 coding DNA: TGTGCCAGCAGCAACCCTAGCGGGTATTACAATGAGCAGTTCTTC. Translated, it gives CASSNPSGYYNEQFF.

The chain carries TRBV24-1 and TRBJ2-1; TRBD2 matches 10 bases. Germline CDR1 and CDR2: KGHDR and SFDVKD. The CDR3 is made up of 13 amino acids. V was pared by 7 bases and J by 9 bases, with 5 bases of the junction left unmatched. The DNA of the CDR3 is TGTGCCACCAGACCTAGCGGGAGAGGTGAGCAGTTCTTC. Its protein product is CATRPSGRGEQFF.

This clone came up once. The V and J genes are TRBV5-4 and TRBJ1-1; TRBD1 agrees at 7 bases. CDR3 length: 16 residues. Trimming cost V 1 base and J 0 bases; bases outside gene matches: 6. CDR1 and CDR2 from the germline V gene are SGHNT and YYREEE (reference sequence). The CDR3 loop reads CASSLKGAVMNTEAFF. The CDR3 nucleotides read TGTGCCAGCAGCTTGAAGGGGGCGGTTATGAACACTGAAGCTTTCTTT. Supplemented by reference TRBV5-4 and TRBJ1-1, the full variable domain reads ETGVTQSPTHLIKTRGQQVTLRCSSQSGHNTVSWYQQALGQGPQFIFQYYREEENGRGNFPPRFSGLQFPNYSSELNVNALELDDSALYLCASSLKGAVMNTEAFFGQGTRLTVV.

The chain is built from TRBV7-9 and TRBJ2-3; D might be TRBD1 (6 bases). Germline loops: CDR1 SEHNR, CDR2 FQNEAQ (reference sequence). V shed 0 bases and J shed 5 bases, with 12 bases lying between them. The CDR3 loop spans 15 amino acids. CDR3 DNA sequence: TGTGCCAGCAGCTTAGCTGCAGGACAGAAAGATACGCAGTATTTT. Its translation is CASSLAAGQKDTQYF.

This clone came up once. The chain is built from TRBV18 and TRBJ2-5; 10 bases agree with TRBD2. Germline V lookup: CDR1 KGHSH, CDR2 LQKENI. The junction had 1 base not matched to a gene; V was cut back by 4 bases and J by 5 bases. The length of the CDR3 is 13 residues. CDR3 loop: CASSLGLAETQYF. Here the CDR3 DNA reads TGTGCCAGCTCACTGGGACTAGCGGAGACCCAGTACTTC.

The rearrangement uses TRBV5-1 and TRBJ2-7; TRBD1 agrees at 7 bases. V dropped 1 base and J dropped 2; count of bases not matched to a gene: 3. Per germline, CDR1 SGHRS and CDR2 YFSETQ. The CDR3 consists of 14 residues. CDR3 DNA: TGCGCCAGCAGCTTGCCCACAGGGGCCTACGAGCAGTACTTC. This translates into CASSLPTGAYEQYF.

This chain's CDR3 is CASSFRLRIGSDTQYF. As DNA, the CDR3 is TGTGCCAGCAGTTTCCGACTTCGGATCGGGTCCGATACGCAGTATTTT. The genes are TRBV27 and TRBJ2-3; D remains unclear. CDR1 is MNHEY, CDR2 SMNVEV, per germline (reference sequence). The CDR3 is 16 residues long. V dropped 3 bases and J dropped 6 bases, with 19 bases sitting between them.

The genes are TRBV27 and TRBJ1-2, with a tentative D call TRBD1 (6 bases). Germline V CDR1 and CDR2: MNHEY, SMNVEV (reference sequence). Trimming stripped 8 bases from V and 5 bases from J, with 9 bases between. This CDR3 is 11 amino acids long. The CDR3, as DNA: TGTGCCAGCCAGGGGAGATATGGCTACACCTTC. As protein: CASQGRYGYTF.

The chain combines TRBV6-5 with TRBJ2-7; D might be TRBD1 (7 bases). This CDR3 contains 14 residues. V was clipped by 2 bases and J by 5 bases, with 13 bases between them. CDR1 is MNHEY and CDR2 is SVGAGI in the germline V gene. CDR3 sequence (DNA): TGTGCCAGCAGTTACCAGGGGGGAAGGAACGAGCAGTACTTC. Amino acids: CASSYQGGRNEQYF.

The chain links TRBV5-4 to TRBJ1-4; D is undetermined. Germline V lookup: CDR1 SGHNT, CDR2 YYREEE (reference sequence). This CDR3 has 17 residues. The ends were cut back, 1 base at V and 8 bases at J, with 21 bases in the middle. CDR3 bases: TGTGCCAGCAGCTTGTCCCCCTCCTTAGCGATCGGCGAAAAACTGTTTTTT. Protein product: CASSLSPSLAIGEKLFF.

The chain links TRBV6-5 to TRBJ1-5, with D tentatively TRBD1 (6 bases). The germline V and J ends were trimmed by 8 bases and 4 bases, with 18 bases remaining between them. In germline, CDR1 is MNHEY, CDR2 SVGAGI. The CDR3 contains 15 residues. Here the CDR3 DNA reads TGTGCCAGCCGAGTGAAGTGGGACACAAATCAGCCCCAGCATTTT. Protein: CASRVKWDTNQPQHF.

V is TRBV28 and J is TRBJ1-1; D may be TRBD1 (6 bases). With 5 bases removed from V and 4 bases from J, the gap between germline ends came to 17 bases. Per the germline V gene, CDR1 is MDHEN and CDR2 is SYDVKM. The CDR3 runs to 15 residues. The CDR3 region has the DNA TGTGCCAGCAGTCCCTCACAGGGTGTGGGCACTGAAGCTTTCTTT. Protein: CASSPSQGVGTEAFF.

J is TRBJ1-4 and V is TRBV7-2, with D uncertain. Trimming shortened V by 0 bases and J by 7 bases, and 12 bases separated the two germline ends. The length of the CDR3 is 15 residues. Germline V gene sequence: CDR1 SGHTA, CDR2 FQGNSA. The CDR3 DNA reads TGTGCCAGCAGCTTAGCGGCAGGCCTTGGTGAAAAACTGTTTTTT. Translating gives CASSLAAGLGEKLFF.